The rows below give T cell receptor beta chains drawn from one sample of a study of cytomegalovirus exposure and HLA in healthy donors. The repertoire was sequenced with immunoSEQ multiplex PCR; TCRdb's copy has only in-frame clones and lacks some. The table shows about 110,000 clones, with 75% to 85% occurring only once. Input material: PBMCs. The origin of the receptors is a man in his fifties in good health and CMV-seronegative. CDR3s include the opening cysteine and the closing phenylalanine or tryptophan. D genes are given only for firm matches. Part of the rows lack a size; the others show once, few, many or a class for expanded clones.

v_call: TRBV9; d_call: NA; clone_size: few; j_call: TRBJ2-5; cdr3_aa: CASSSLSVGETQYF; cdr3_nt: TGTGCCAGCAGCTCGCTCAGTGTTGGAGAGACCCAGTACTTC
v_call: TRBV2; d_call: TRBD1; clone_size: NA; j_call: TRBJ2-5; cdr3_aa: CASSDLDRGQQETQYF; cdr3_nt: TGTGCCAGCAGTGACCTGGACAGGGGGCAACAAGAGACCCAGTACTTC
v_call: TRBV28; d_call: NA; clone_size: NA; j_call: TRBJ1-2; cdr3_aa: CASSLGPTRGYTF; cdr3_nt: TGTGCCAGCAGTTTAGGTCCAACTCGGGGCTACACCTTC
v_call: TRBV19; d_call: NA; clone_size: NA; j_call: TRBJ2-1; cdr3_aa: CASSIVGGYNEQFF; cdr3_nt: TGTGCCAGTAGTATTGTCGGCGGCTACAATGAGCAGTTCTTC
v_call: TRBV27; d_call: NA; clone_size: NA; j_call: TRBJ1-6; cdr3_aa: CASSPTPGHPLRFSPLHF; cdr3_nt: TGTGCCAGCAGCCCTACTCCGGGACACCCTCTGAGGTTTTCACCCCTCCACTTT
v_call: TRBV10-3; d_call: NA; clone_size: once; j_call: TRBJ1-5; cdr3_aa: CATGRTGDQPQHF; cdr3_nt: TGTGCCACCGGGAGAACGGGCGATCAGCCCCAGCATTTT
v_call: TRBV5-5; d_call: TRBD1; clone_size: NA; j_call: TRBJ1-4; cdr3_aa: CASSRTGGGGNEKLFF; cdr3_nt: TGTGCCAGCAGCCGCACAGGGGGAGGGGGCAATGAAAAACTGTTTTTT
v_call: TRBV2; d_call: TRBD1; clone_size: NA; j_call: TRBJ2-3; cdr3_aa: CASSGRQGRTDTQYF; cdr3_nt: TGTGCCAGCAGTGGTAGACAGGGACGCACAGATACGCAGTATTTT
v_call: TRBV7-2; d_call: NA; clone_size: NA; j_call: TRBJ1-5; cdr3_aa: CASSFSGAEPQHF; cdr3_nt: TGTGCCAGCAGCTTTTCGGGAGCGGAGCCCCAGCATTTT
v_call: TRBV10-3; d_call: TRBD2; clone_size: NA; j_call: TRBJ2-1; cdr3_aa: CAIRELAGPQGNEQFF; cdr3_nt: TGTGCCATCAGGGAACTAGCGGGCCCTCAGGGCAATGAGCAGTTCTTC
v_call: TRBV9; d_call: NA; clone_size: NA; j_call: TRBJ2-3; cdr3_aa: CASSPEGGAAAQDWGDTQYF; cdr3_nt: TGTGCCAGCAGCCCAGAGGGCGGCGCGGCTGCTCAAGACTGGGGAGATACGCAGTATTTT
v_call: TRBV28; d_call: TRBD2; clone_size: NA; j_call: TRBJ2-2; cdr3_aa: CASSEPLGLAGSSTGELFF; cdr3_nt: TGTGCCAGCAGTGAACCCTTGGGACTAGCGGGGAGTAGCACCGGGGAGCTGTTTTTT
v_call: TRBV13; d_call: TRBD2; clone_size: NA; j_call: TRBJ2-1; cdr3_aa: CASSPGGGLSYNEQFF; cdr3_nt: TGTGCCAGCAGCCCCGGGGGGGGGCTTTCCTACAATGAGCAGTTCTTC
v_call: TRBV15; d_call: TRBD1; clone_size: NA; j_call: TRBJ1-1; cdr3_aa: CATSRDLTRTGWGTEAFF; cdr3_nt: TGTGCCACCAGCAGAGACCTAACGCGGACAGGGTGGGGCACTGAAGCTTTCTTT
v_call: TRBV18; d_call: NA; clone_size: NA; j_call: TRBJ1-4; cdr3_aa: CASKNSSTNEKLFF; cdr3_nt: TGTGCCAGCAAGAACAGTTCAACTAATGAAAAACTGTTTTTT
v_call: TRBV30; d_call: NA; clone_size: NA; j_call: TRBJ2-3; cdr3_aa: CAWEMGGQDTQYF; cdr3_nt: TGTGCCTGGGAGATGGGGGGGCAAGATACGCAGTATTTT
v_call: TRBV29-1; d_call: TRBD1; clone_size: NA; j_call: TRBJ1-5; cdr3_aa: CSVRQGGDQPQHF; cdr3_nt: TGCAGCGTTAGACAGGGGGGAGATCAGCCCCAGCATTTT
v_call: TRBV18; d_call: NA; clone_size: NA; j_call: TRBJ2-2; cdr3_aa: CASSPRTLGDGELFF; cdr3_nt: TGTGCCAGCTCACCACGAACACTCGGGGACGGGGAGCTGTTTTTT
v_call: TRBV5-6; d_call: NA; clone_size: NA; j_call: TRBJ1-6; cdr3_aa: CASSPELTSGGSPLHF; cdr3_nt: TGTGCCAGCAGCCCCGAATTAACCTCCGGGGGTTCACCCCTCCACTTT
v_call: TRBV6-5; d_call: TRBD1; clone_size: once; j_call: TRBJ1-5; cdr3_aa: CATQGLGNQPQHF; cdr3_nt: TGTGCCACACAGGGGTTGGGCAATCAGCCCCAGCATTTT
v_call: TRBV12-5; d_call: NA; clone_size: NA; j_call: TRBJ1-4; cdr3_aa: CASGLTATNEKLFF; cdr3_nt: TGTGCTAGTGGTTTGACAGCAACTAATGAAAAACTGTTTTTT
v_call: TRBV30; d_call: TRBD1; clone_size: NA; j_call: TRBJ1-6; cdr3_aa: CAWSETLPGQGYSPLHF; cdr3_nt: TGTGCCTGGAGTGAGACGCTACCGGGACAGGGATATTCACCCCTCCACTTT
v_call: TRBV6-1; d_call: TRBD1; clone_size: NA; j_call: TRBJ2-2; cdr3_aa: CASRPDRGGTGELFF; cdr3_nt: TGTGCCAGCAGACCAGACAGGGGCGGCACCGGGGAGCTGTTTTTT
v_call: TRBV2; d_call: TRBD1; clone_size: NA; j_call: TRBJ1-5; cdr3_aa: CASSDGQGLTYINSNQPQHF; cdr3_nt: TGTGCCAGCAGTGATGGACAGGGTTTGACATACATTAATAGCAATCAGCCCCAGCATTTT
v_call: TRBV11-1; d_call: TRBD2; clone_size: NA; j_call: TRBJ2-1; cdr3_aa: CASSFVVAGPNEQFF; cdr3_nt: TGTGCCAGCAGCTTTGTGGTAGCGGGGCCTAATGAGCAGTTCTTC
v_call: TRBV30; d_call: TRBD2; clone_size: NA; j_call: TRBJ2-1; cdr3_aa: CAWSVMTSGGNVEQFF; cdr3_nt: TGTGCCTGGAGTGTTATGACTAGCGGGGGGAATGTTGAGCAGTTCTTC
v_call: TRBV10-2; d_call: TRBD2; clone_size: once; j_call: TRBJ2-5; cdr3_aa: CASTGLAGGIGETQYF; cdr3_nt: TGCGCCAGCACCGGACTAGCGGGGGGCATCGGGGAGACCCAGTACTTC
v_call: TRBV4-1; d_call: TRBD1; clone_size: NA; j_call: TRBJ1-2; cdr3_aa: CASSPNPGQGDYGYTF; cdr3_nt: TGCGCCAGCAGCCCTAATCCGGGACAGGGGGACTATGGCTACACCTTC
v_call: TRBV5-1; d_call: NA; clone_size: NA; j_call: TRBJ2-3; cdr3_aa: CASSSGGGTSTDTQYF; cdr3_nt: TGCGCCAGCAGCTCGGGTGGGGGGACTAGCACAGATACGCAGTATTTT
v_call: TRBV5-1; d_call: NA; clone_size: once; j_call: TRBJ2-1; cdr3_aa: CASSPSTRSSYNEQFF; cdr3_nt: TGCGCCAGCAGCCCCTCGACCCGGAGCTCCTACAATGAGCAGTTCTTC
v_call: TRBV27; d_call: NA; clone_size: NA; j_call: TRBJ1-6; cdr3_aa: CASSLRNSPLHF; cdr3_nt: TGTGCCAGCAGTTTGAGGAATTCACCCCTCCACTTT
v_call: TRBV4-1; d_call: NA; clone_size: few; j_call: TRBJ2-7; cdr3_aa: CASSQEKGIGEQGPRYEQYF; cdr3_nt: TGCGCCAGCAGCCAAGAAAAAGGAATCGGAGAGCAGGGGCCTCGCTACGAGCAGTACTTC
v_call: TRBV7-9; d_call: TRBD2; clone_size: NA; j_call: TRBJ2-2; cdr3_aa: CASSPWWASGGVGELFF; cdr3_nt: TGTGCCAGCAGCCCGTGGTGGGCGAGCGGGGGTGTTGGGGAGCTGTTTTTT
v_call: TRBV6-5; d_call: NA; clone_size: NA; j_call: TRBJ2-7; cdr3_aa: CASSRQGGSYEQYF; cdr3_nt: TGTGCCAGCAGTAGACAAGGTGGATCCTACGAGCAGTACTTC
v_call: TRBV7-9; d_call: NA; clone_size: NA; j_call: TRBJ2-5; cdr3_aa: CASREGGGQQETQYF; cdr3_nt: TGTGCCAGCAGGGAGGGGGGGGGCCAGCAAGAGACCCAGTACTTC
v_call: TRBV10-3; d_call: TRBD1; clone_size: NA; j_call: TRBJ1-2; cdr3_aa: CAILDGTGNYGYTF; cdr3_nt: TGTGCCATCCTTGATGGGACAGGGAATTATGGCTACACCTTC
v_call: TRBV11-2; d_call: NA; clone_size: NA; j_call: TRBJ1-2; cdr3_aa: CASSPQGRDGYTF; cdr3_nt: TGTGCCAGCAGCCCACAGGGAAGGGATGGCTACACCTTC
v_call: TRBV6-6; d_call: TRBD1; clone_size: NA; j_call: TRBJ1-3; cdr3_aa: CASRQGASGNTIYF; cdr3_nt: TGTGCCAGCAGACAGGGGGCGTCGGGAAACACCATATATTTT
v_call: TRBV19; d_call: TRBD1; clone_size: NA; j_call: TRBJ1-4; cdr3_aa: CASSPLRQGSTEKLFF; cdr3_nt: TGTGCCAGTAGTCCTCTTAGACAGGGATCTACTGAAAAACTGTTTTTT
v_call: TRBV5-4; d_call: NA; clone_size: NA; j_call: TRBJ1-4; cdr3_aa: CASSLGGDHEKLFF; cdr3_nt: TGTGCCAGCAGCTTGGGGGGGGACCATGAAAAACTGTTTTTT
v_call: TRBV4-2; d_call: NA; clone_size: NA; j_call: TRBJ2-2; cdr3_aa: CASSQVPGDDTGELFF; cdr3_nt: TGTGCCAGCAGCCAAGTTCCAGGGGACGACACCGGGGAGCTGTTTTTT
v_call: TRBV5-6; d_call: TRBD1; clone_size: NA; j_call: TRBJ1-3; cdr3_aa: CASSIRTGSVGNTIYF; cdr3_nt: TGTGCCAGCAGCATCAGGACAGGGTCAGTCGGAAACACCATATATTTT
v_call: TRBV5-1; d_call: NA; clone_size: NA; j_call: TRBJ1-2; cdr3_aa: CASSFRGDQLNYGYTF; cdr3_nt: TGCGCCAGCAGCTTCAGGGGTGATCAACTTAACTATGGCTACACCTTC
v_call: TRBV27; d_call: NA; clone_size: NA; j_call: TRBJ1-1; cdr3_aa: CASSLSLNTEAFF; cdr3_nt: TGTGCCAGCAGTTTATCGTTAAACACTGAAGCTTTCTTT
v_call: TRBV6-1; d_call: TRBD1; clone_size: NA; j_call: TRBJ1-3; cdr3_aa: CASSERRGTGTGNTIYF; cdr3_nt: TGTGCCAGCAGTGAACGGCGTGGGACAGGGACTGGAAACACCATATATTTT
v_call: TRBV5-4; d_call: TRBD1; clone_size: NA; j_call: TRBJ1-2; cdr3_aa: CASSLPGQGTYGYTF; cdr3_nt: TGTGCCAGCAGCTTGCCGGGACAGGGGACCTATGGCTACACCTTC
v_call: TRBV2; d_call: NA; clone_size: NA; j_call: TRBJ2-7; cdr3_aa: CASSDGHSLIMQYF; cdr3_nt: TGTGCCAGCAGTGATGGACATTCCCTAATCATGCAGTACTTC
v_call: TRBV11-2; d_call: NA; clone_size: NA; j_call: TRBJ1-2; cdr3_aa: CASSLVRDGYTF; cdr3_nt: TGTGCCAGCAGCTTAGTGCGGGATGGCTACACCTTC
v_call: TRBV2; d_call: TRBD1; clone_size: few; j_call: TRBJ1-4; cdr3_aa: CASSEVGTGGGKLFF; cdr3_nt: TGTGCCAGCAGTGAAGTAGGGACAGGGGGCGGAAAACTGTTTTTT
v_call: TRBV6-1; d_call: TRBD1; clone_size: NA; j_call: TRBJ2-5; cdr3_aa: CASTETGRTETQYF; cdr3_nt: TGTGCCAGCACCGAGACAGGGAGAACAGAGACCCAGTACTTC
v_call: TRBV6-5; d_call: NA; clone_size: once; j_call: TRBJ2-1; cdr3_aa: CASSATGYNEQFF; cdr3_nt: TGTGCCAGCAGTGCCACAGGGTACAATGAGCAGTTCTTC
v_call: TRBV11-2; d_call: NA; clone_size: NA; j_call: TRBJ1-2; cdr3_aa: CASTADRTYGYTF; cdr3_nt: TGTGCCAGCACCGCCGACAGAACCTATGGCTACACCTTC
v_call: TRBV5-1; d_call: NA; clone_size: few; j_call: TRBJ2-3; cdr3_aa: CASSLGGGGTDTQYF; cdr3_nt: TGCGCCAGCAGCTTGGGAGGGGGGGGCACAGATACGCAGTATTTT
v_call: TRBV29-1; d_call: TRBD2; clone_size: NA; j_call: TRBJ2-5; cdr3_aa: CSVEGLAGQETQYF; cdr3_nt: TGCAGCGTTGAAGGACTAGCGGGGCAAGAGACCCAGTACTTC
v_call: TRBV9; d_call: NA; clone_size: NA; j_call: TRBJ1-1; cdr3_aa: CASSPAVQEAFF; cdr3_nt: TGTGCCAGCAGCCCCGCTGTGCAGGAAGCTTTCTTT
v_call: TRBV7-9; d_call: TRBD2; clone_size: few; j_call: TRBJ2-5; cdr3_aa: CASSKYTSGETQYF; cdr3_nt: TGTGCCAGCAGCAAATATACTAGCGGAGAGACCCAGTACTTC